The 15 T cell receptor beta chains below come from one sample, sequenced in a study of T cell clones after liver transplantation. The data were produced by immunoSEQ multiplex PCR, yet TCRdb's version contains in-frame clones alone and is incomplete. The data show fewer than 70,000 clones, about 70% seen once. The sample in question was CD4+ T cells from blood, obtained before liver transplant. Receptor source: a human donor who received a liver transplant.

The chain uses TRBV28 and TRBJ1-4, with 7 bases aligning to TRBD1. Germline CDR1 MDHEN, CDR2 SYDVKM. J gave up 7 bases and V 6 bases, and 5 bases lay outside the gene matches. The CDR3 totals 13 residues. The CDR3 loop reads CASRNRQGEKLFF. The DNA for the CDR3 is TGTGCCAGCAGGAACCGACAGGGTGAAAAACTGTTTTTT.

This chain links TRBV21-1 with TRBJ2-3; TRBD2 is the table's D call, not checked against the DNA. TRBV21-1 is an annotated pseudogene. The CDR3 sequence is 14 residues long. CDR3 bases: TGTGCCAGCAGTGCTAGCGGGGGCACAGATACGCAGTATTTT. Protein product: CASSASGGTDTQYF.

V is TRBV6-1 and J is TRBJ2-3, with no clear D. Germline V gene sequence: CDR1 MNHNS, CDR2 SASEGT. V gave up 6 bases and J gave up 2 bases, with 3 bases separating them. This CDR3 contains 11 residues. For the CDR3, the DNA is TGTGCCAGCAGGGCCACAGATACGCAGTATTTT. Translation: CASRATDTQYF.

The chain recombines TRBV30 with TRBJ2-3; D may be TRBD1 (6 bases). Trimming took 6 bases from V and 1 from J, leaving 17 bases between them. The germline gives CDR1 GTSNPN, CDR2 SVGIG (reference sequence). The CDR3 extends over 15 amino acids. The CDR3 nucleotides read TGTGCCTGTCTTGTGCCGTCAGGGGGCACAGATACGCAGTATTTT. Amino acids: CACLVPSGGTDTQYF. The entire variable domain, with the rest obtained from reference TRBV30 and TRBJ2-3, is as follows: SQTIHQWPATLVQPVGSPLSLECTVEGTSNPNLYWYRQAAGRGLQLLFYSVGIGQISSEVPQNLSASRPQDRQFILSSKKLLLSDSGFYLCACLVPSGGTDTQYFGPGTRLTVL.

The chain carries TRBV7-9 and TRBJ2-3; D gene ambiguous. This CDR3 has 15 amino acids. V lost 4 bases and J 6 bases, leaving 17 bases between the germline ends. Germline-derived CDR1 and CDR2 are SEHNR and FQNEAQ (reference sequence). The CDR3, as DNA: TGTGCCAGCAGCTCCCCGAACCCCCCTAGGGATACGCAGTATTTT. Its translation: CASSSPNPPRDTQYF. The full variable domain, completed using reference TRBV7-9 and TRBJ2-3, is DTGVSQNPRHKITKRGQNVTFRCDPISEHNRLYWYRQTLGQGPEFLTYFQNEAQLEKSRLLSDRFSAERPKGSFSTLEIQRTEQGDSAMYLCASSSPNPPRDTQYFGPGTRLTVL.

The chain links TRBV7-2 to TRBJ2-7; maybe TRBD1 (5 bases). V was trimmed by 1 base and J by 1 base, leaving 11 bases between them. Looked up from germline, CDR1 is SGHTA and CDR2 is FQGNSA. CDR3 length equals 15 residues. The CDR3 protein is CASSLEGPRSYEQYF. The CDR3 DNA reads as TGTGCCAGCAGCTTAGAGGGGCCCAGGTCCTACGAGCAGTACTTC.

This clone was counted a single time. The chain employs TRBV5-1 and TRBJ2-5, with a possible D match to TRBD1 (6 bases). The germline gives CDR1 SGHRS, CDR2 YFSETQ. Deletions cut 2 bases from V and 0 bases from J, with 8 bases between. The CDR3 sequence is 14 residues long. The CDR3 protein is CASSFSGDQETQYF. The CDR3 region has the DNA TGCGCCAGCAGCTTTTCAGGGGACCAAGAGACCCAGTACTTC.

The rearrangement links TRBV5-6 to TRBJ1-4, with D perhaps matching TRBD1 (6 bases). V was pared by 1 base and J by 5 bases, with 9 bases between. This CDR3 has 14 residues. CDR1 is SGHDT and CDR2 is YYEEEE in the germline V gene. CDR3 nucleotide sequence: TGTGCCAGCAGCTTGCCAGGGGAGAATGAAAAACTGTTTTTT. This codes for CASSLPGENEKLFF. Full variable domain (missing parts from reference TRBV5-6 and TRBJ1-4): DAGVTQSPTHLIKTRGQQVTLRCSPKSGHDTVSWYQQALGQGPQFIFQYYEEEERQRGNFPDRFSGHQFPNYSSELNVNALLLGDSALYLCASSLPGENEKLFFGSGTQLSVL.

The rearrangement links TRBV4-2 to TRBJ1-5, with D uncertain. Trimming pared 1 base from V and 3 bases from J, leaving 10 bases between. CDR3 length equals 15 residues. The germline CDR1 and CDR2 sequences are LGHNA and YNFKEQ. The DNA of the CDR3 is TGTGCCAGCAGCCAAGCTGGGAGTTCCAATCAGCCCCAGCATTTT. Translated: CASSQAGSSNQPQHF.

This clone was observed a handful of times. The chain joins TRBV19 to TRBJ2-1; 9 nucleotides line up with TRBD2. Trimming took 5 bases from V and 7 from J; bases not matched to a gene: 12. Per germline, CDR1 LNHDA and CDR2 SQIVND (reference sequence). The CDR3 runs 16 residues. The CDR3 reads CASSPHPAGGRNEQFF. In nucleotides, the CDR3 is TGTGCCAGTAGTCCCCACCCGGCGGGGGGGCGTAATGAGCAGTTCTTC.

The V and J genes are TRBV2 and TRBJ1-5, with 9 bases that match TRBD1. The V gene end was trimmed by 7 bases and the J gene end by 6 bases; junction bases not matched to a gene: 7. CDR1 is SNHLY, CDR2 FYNNEI, per germline. CDR3 length: 14 residues. The CDR3 DNA is TGTGCCAGCAACGGGAAGACAGGGGGTCAGCCCCAGCATTTT. Residues: CASNGKTGGQPQHF.

Ten or more counts support this clone. The V call is TRBV4-2, the J call TRBJ1-5; weak D call: TRBD1 (6 bases). The CDR3 is made up of 17 amino acids. Germline CDR1 and CDR2: LGHNA and YNFKEQ. The germline V and J ends were trimmed by 0 bases and 5 bases, with 17 bases remaining between them. The CDR3 DNA sequence: TGTGCCAGCAGCCAAGATCTTTGGACAGCAACTTATCAGCCCCAGCATTTT. This sequence encodes CASSQDLWTATYQPQHF.

The chain links TRBV19 to TRBJ1-2; TRBD1 is a possible D gene (5 bases). Trimming cost V 6 bases and J 4 bases, with 9 bases left between them. The CDR3 loop spans 12 amino acids. Germline CDR1 reads LNHDA; CDR2 reads SQIVND (reference sequence). CDR3 sequence (DNA): TGTGCCAGTAGAGACAGCCTCTATGGCTACACCTTC. Encoded protein: CASRDSLYGYTF.

J is TRBJ1-2 and V is TRBV5-6; 10 nucleotides align to TRBD1. The V gene end was trimmed by 8 bases and the J gene end by 8 bases; junction bases not matched to a gene: 9. The CDR3 contains 13 residues. The germline V gene has CDR1 SGHDT and CDR2 YYEEEE. CDR3 in amino acids: CASMRQGAQGYTF. CDR3 coding DNA: TGTGCCAGTATGAGACAGGGGGCGCAGGGCTACACCTTC.

The V and J genes are TRBV5-1 and TRBJ2-7; weak D call: TRBD2 (6 bases). The CDR3 is made up of 15 amino acids. In germline, CDR1 is SGHRS, CDR2 YFSETQ. V dropped 0 bases and J dropped 2 bases, with 12 bases sitting between them. The CDR3 nucleotides are TGCGCCAGCAGCTTGGGGGACTCTGATCCCTACGAGCAGTACTTC. It translates to CASSLGDSDPYEQYF.